One and the same sample provided the 14 T cell receptor beta chains below, sequenced in a study of shared clonotypes between healthy human individuals. The protocol was immunoSEQ multiplex PCR, while the TCRdb copy is restricted to in-frame clones and leaves out a portion. This sample has approximately 600,000 clones, with roughly 96% found just once. CD45RO-negative cells were positively selected for CCR7, leaving out terminally differentiated effector memory CD45RA+ cells. Sequenced: naive CD8+ T cells sorted from blood. These receptor sequences come from a woman aged 25-40 years in good health.

The chain employs TRBV29-1 and TRBJ2-1; possibly TRBD1 or TRBD2 for D (5 bases each). CDR3 length: 11 residues. Looked up from germline, CDR1 is SQVTM and CDR2 is ANQGSEA. V shed 8 bases and J shed 9 bases, with 14 bases lying between them. CDR3 region: CSCRGELEQFF. In nucleotides, the CDR3 is TGCAGCTGCAGAGGGGAGCTTGAGCAGTTCTTC.

This rearrangement joins TRBV11-3 to TRBJ2-7; possible D gene TRBD2, 5 bases. The CDR3 covers 13 residues. V was shortened by 10 bases and J by 2 bases, with 15 bases between the two germline ends. Germline-derived CDR1 and CDR2 are SGHNT and YENEEA. Here the CDR3 reads CATRGQEAYEQYF. Here the CDR3 DNA reads TGTGCCACCAGAGGGCAGGAGGCCTACGAGCAGTACTTC.

Turning to this clone: The identical CDR3 is also encoded by other nucleotide sequences in the sample. The gene calls are TRBV7-9 and TRBJ2-3; no definite D call. Germline assignment: CDR1 SEHNR and CDR2 FQNEAQ (reference sequence). The CDR3 has 12 residues. Deletions cut 6 bases from V and 3 bases from J, with 7 bases between. CDR3 sequence (DNA): TGTGCCAGCAGTCTCGGGACAGATACGCAGTATTTT. Translating gives CASSLGTDTQYF.

This clone was detected only once. The chain combines TRBV7-8 with TRBJ1-3; D unresolved. This CDR3 contains 14 residues. Germline loops: CDR1 SGHVS, CDR2 FQNEAQ. V was clipped by 2 bases and J by 8 bases, with 13 bases between them. CDR3 residues: CASSLLNLWDTIYF. CDR3 nucleotides: TGTGCCAGCAGCTTACTTAACCTGTGGGACACCATATATTTT.

V gene TRBV29-1 combines with J gene TRBJ1-2, with D maybe TRBD1 (6 bases). Between the trimmed V and J ends, which lost 7 bases and 3 bases, there was a span of 15 bases. CDR3 length equals 13 residues. Per germline, CDR1 SQVTM and CDR2 ANQGSEA. CDR3 DNA: TGCAGCGCTATCACAGGGACTGACTATGGCTACACCTTC. Translation gives CSAITGTDYGYTF.

The chain is built from TRBV19 and TRBJ2-1; D possibly corresponds to TRBD2 (6 bases). V was shortened by 7 bases and J by 4 bases, with 11 bases between the two germline ends. From germline, CDR1 is LNHDA and CDR2 SQIVND (reference sequence). The CDR3 spans 13 residues. The CDR3 sequence: CASMSGLYNEQFF. For the CDR3, the DNA is TGTGCCAGTATGAGCGGGCTTTACAATGAGCAGTTCTTC.

The chain carries TRBV6-5 and TRBJ2-7, with D perhaps assigned TRBD1 or TRBD2 (5 bases each). V was pared by 4 bases and J by 4 bases, with 17 bases between. The CDR3 covers 15 residues. Germline CDR1 is MNHEY and CDR2 is SVGAGI. The CDR3 loop reads CASSSRDGRLYEQYF. The CDR3 DNA follows: TGTGCCAGCAGTTCACGGGACGGTAGGTTGTACGAGCAGTACTTC.

The V call is TRBV5-1, the J call TRBJ2-7, with TRBD2 as a possible D gene (6 bases). Germline-derived CDR1 and CDR2 are SGHRS and YFSETQ. V gave up 3 bases and J gave up 4 bases, with 17 bases separating them. CDR3 length: 15 amino acids. The CDR3 sequence: CASSWTGTGVYEQYF. DNA of the CDR3: TGCGCCAGCAGCTGGACCGGGACGGGGGTTTACGAGCAGTACTTC. The whole variable domain, filled in from reference TRBV5-1 and TRBJ2-7, reads KAGVTQTPRYLIKTRGQQVTLSCSPISGHRSVSWYQQTPGQGLQFLFEYFSETQRNKGNFPGRFSGRQFSNSRSEMNVSTLELGDSALYLCASSWTGTGVYEQYFGPGTRLTVT.

The chain recombines TRBV6-5 with TRBJ1-1, with TRBD1 as a possible D gene (6 bases). With 2 bases removed from V and 4 bases from J, the gap between germline ends came to 11 bases. CDR1 MNHEY and CDR2 SVGAGI come from the germline V gene. The CDR3 runs 14 residues. The CDR3 is CASSYVGGPTEAFF. CDR3 coding DNA: TGTGCCAGCAGTTACGTTGGGGGCCCCACTGAAGCTTTCTTT.

This chain uses TRBV27 with TRBJ2-1; 8 bases align to TRBD1. CDR3 size: 15 residues. CDR1 and CDR2 from the germline V gene are MNHEY and SMNVEV (reference sequence). The V segment lost 2 bases and the J segment 6 bases; nucleotides outside the gene matches: 6. The CDR3 here is CASSLEQGGSNEQFF. DNA of the CDR3: TGTGCCAGCAGTTTAGAACAGGGGGGAAGCAATGAGCAGTTCTTC.

The chain has TRBV18 and TRBJ2-7, with D unclear. This CDR3 has 12 amino acids. The germline V gene encodes CDR1 KGHSH and CDR2 LQKENI. V lost 0 bases, J lost 0 bases, and 0 bases lay in between. CDR3 nucleotide sequence: TGTGCCAGCTCACCACCCTCCTACGAGCAGTACTTC. Its translation: CASSPPSYEQYF.

V is TRBV7-8 and J is TRBJ2-7, with D possibly TRBD2 on 6 matching bases. Trimming took off 5 bases at V and 6 bases at J, with 14 bases between the two ends. CDR1 and CDR2 from the germline V gene are SGHVS and FQNEAQ. The CDR3 runs to 13 residues. The CDR3 here is CASSPPGVTEQYF. In DNA form, the CDR3 reads TGTGCCAGCAGCCCCCCGGGGGTAACCGAGCAGTACTTC.

The V call is TRBV30, the J call TRBJ2-5; the match to TRBD1 covers 12 bases. V was pared by 8 bases and J by 2 bases, with 12 bases of the junction left unmatched. This CDR3 has 16 amino acids. CDR1 GTSNPN and CDR2 SVGIG come from the germline V gene (reference sequence). Written as DNA, the CDR3 is TGTGCCGGAGCTTTTGGGACAGGGGGCGATCAAGAGACCCAGTACTTC. Residues: CAGAFGTGGDQETQYF.

The chain has TRBV5-1 and TRBJ1-2; D call uncertain. Germline V CDR1 and CDR2: SGHRS, YFSETQ. The CDR3 is 16 residues long. V lost 4 bases and J 5 bases, leaving 21 bases between the germline ends. The CDR3 spells CASSPSWAGYWYGYTF. The CDR3 bases are TGCGCCAGCAGCCCTTCGTGGGCGGGATATTGGTATGGCTACACCTTC.